This TCR beta chain originates from a study of blood T cell repertoires in COVID-19. Cohorts were determined from participant-reported clinical history. Trimming removed 6 bases from V and 5 bases from J; junction bases left unmatched: 7. There are 14 residues in the CDR3. Germline CDR1 MNHEY, CDR2 SVGAGI. In the authors' workflow: By means of reference gene primer amplification, nucleated cell counts were estimated. Generated by immunoSEQ multiplex PCR, the TCRdb table keeps only in-frame clones and is missing some. That table furnishes V, J and clone size, whereas the DNA furnished D and trimming. The profile shows approximately 220,000 clones, about 80% of them singletons.

This TCR was recovered from a woman between 40 and 55 years old with acute COVID-19. Material: PBMCs or T cells enriched from blood (not recorded which). The rearrangement uses TRBV6-5 and TRBJ1-2; 9 nucleotides align to TRBD1. CDR3: CASRRTGEKYGYTF. DNA for the CDR3: TGTGCCAGCAGGCGGACAGGGGAGAAATATGGCTACACCTTC.